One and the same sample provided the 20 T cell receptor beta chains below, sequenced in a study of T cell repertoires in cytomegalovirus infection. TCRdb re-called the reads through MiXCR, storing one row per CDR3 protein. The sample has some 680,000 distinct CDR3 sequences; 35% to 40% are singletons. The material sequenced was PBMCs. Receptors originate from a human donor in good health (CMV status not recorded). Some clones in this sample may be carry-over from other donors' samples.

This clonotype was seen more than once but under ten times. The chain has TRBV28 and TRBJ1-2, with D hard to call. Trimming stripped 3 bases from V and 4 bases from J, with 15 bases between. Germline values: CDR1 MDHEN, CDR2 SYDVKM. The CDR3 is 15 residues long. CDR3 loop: CASSLGRSPTYGYTF. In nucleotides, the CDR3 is TGTGCCAGCAGTTTGGGGAGGTCACCTACCTATGGCTACACCTTC.

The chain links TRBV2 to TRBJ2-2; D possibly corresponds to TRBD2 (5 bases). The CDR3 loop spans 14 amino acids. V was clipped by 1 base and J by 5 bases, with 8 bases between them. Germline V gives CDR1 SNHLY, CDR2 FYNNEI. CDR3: CASSEGLATGELFF. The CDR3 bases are TGTGCCAGCAGTGAAGGATTAGCGACCGGGGAGCTGTTTTTT.

CDR3 region: CASYDPGSRNTIYF. As DNA, the CDR3 is TGTGCCAGCTACGATCCGGGAAGCCGAAACACCATATATTTT. V gene TRBV28 combines with J gene TRBJ1-3; D remains unclear. The germline V gene encodes CDR1 MDHEN and CDR2 SYDVKM. The CDR3 has 14 residues. Trimming removed 8 bases from V and 5 bases from J, with 16 bases in between.

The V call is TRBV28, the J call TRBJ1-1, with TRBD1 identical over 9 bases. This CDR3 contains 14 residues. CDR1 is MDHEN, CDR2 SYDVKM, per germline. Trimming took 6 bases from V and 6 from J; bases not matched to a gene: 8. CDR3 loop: CASSLATGGSEAFF. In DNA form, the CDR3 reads TGTGCCAGCAGCCTAGCAACAGGGGGCTCTGAAGCTTTCTTT.

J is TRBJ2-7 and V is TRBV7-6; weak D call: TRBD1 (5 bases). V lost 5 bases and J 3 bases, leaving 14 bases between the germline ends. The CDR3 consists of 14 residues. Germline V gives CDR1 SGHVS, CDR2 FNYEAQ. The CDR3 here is CASSAMSQGYEQYF. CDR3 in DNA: TGTGCCAGCAGCGCGATGAGTCAGGGCTACGAGCAGTACTTC.

CDR3 in amino acids: CATSDPAGRDRDYNEQFF. Here the CDR3 DNA reads TGTGCCACCAGTGATCCCGCAGGGAGGGACAGGGATTACAATGAGCAGTTCTTC. The rearrangement links TRBV24-1 to TRBJ2-1; 9 positions agree with TRBD1. V lost 3 bases, J lost 4 bases, and 12 bases stayed unmatched. The germline gives CDR1 KGHDR, CDR2 SFDVKD. The CDR3 totals 18 residues.

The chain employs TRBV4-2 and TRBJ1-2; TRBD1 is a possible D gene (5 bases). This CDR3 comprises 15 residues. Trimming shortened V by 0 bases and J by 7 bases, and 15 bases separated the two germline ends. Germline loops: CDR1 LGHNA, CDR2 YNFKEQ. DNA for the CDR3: TGTGCCAGCAGCCAAGATAATCGGGGGGGTGCTGGCTACACCTTC. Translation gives CASSQDNRGGAGYTF.

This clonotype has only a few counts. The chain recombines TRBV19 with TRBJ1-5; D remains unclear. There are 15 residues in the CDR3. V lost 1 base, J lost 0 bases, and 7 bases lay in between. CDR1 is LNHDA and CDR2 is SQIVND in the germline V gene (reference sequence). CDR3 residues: CASSIASDSNQPQHF. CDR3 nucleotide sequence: TGTGCCAGTAGTATAGCCAGTGATAGCAATCAGCCCCAGCATTTT.

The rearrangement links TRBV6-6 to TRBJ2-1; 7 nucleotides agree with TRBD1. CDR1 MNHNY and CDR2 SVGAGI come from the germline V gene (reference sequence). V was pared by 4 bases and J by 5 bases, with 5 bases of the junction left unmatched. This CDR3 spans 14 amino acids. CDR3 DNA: TGTGCCAGCAGTTCCCGACAGGGCCACAATGAGCAGTTCTTC. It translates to CASSSRQGHNEQFF.

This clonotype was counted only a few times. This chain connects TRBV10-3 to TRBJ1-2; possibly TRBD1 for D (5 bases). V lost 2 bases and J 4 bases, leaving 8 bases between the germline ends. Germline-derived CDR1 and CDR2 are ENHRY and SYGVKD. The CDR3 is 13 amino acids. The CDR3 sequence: CAISERDGYGYTF. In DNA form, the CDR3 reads TGTGCCATCAGTGAGAGGGACGGCTATGGCTACACCTTC.

The CDR3 nucleotides are TGTGCCAGCTGTACACAGGGGGCGAACTATGGCTACACCTTC. Translated, it gives CASCTQGANYGYTF. The V and J genes are TRBV6-6 and TRBJ1-2, with 9 bases that match TRBD1. The junction had 6 bases not matched to a gene; V was cut back by 8 bases and J by 2 bases. The CDR3 is 14 amino acids. Germline loops: CDR1 MNHNY, CDR2 SVGAGI (reference sequence).

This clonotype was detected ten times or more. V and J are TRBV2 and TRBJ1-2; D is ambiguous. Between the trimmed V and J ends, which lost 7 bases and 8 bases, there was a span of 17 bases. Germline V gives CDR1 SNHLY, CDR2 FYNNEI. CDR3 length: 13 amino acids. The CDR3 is CASNGPPLWGYTF. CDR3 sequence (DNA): TGTGCCAGCAACGGGCCCCCCCTTTGGGGCTACACCTTC.

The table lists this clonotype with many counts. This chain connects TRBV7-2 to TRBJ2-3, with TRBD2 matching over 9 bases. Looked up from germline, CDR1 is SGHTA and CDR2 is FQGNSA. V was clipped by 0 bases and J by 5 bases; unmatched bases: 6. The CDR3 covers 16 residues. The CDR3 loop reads CASSLASGGGVDTQYF. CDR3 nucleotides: TGTGCCAGCAGCTTAGCTAGCGGGGGAGGGGTAGATACGCAGTATTTT.

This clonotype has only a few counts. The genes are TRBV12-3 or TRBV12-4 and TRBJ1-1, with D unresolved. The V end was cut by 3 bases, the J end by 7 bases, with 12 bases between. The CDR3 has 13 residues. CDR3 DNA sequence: TGTGCCAGCAGTTTTCTCGATGCTCATGAAGCTTTCTTT. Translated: CASSFLDAHEAFF.

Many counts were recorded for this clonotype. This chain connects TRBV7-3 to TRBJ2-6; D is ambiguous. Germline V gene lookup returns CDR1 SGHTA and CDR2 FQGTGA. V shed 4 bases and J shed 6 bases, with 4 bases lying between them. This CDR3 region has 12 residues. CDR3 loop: CASSSVANVLTF. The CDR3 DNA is TGTGCCAGCAGCTCCGTGGCCAACGTCCTGACTTTC.

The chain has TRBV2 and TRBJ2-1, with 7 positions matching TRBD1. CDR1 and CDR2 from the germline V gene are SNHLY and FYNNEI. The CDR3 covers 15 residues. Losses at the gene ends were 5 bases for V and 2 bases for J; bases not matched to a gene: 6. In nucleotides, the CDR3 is TGTGCCAGCAGTTCAACAGGGGACCCCTACAATGAGCAGTTCTTC. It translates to CASSSTGDPYNEQFF.

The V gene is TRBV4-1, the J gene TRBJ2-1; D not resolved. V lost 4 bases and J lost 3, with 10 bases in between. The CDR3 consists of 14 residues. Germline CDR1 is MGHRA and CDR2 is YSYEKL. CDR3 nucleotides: TGCGCCAGCAGCCGAGAACCTAGCTACAATGAGCAGTTCTTC. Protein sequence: CASSREPSYNEQFF.

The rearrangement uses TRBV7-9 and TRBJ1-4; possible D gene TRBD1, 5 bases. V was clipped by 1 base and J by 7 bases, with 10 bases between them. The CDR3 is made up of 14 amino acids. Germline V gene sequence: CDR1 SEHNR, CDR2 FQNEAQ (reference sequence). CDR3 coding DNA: TGTGCCAGCAGCTTAGGGGCCGGGGGTGAAAAACTGTTTTTT. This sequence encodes CASSLGAGGEKLFF. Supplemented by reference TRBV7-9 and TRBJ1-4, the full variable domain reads DTGVSQNPRHKITKRGQNVTFRCDPISEHNRLYWYRQTLGQGPEFLTYFQNEAQLEKSRLLSDRFSAERPKGSFSTLEIQRTEQGDSAMYLCASSLGAGGEKLFFGSGTQLSVL.

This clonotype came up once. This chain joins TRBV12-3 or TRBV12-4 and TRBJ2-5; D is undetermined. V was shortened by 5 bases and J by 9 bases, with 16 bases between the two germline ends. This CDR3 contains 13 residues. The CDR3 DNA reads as TGTGCCAGCAGTCCTATCGGCCCGATGGCCCAGTACTTC. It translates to CASSPIGPMAQYF.

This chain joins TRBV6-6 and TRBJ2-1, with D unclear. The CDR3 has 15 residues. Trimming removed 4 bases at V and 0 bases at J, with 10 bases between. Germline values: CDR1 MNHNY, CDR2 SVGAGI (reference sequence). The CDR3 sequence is CASSSLRPSYNEQFF. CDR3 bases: TGTGCCAGCAGTTCGTTGCGACCCTCCTACAATGAGCAGTTCTTC.